Described below is a single TCR beta chain sequence and its context. Its antigen remains unidentified. From the germline J gene comes the end of the CDR3, since the read stops 3 residues before it. Genomic DNA, averaging 1200 ng per sample, yielded TCR beta CDR3 via immunoSEQ. Assay used: immunoSEQ multiplex PCR; TCRdb lists only in-frame clones, some missing. This table lists about 33,000 clones. These data are taken from a study of T cells in women clearing cervical HPV infection. In the study overall: Donors had HPV16-related CIN3 or worse; 2 had invasive cancer. Study results and limitations: Repertoire richness, not evenness, was significantly elevated in CIN3+ cases versus controls.

The CDR3 runs to 13 residues. The junction had 3 bases not matched to a gene; V was cut back by 3 bases and J by 5 bases. The germline V gene has CDR1 SGHRS and CDR2 YFSETQ. The receptor was isolated from a woman aged 18 to 69 with a cervical HPV16 infection that either progressed to CIN3+ or cleared (not recorded which). This chain connects TRBV5-1 to TRBJ2-7; 9 bases line up with TRBD1. Sequences were obtained from blood buffy coat. The part of the CDR3 DNA that was read is TGCGCCAGCAGCTGGGGACAGGGAGACGAG. Its translation: CASSWGQGDE. The whole CDR3 sequence reads CASSWGQGDEQYF.